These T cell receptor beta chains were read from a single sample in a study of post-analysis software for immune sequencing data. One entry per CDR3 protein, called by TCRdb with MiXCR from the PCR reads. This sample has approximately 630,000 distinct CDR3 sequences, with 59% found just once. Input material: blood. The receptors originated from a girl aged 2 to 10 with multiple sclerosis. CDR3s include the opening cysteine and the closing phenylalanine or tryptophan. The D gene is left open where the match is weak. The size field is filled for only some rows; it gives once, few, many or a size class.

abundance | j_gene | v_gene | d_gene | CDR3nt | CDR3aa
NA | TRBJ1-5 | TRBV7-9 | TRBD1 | TGTGCCAGCAGCTTATCGGGGGACAGATATCAGCCCCAGCATTTT | CASSLSGDRYQPQHF
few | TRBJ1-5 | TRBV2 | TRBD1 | TGTGCCAGCCATAGGGACACAGGGGATCAGCCCCAGCATTTT | CASHRDTGDQPQHF
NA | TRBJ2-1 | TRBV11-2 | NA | TGTGCCAGCGCACGAGTCTTGCTTAGGGATGAGCAGTTCTTC | CASARVLLRDEQFF
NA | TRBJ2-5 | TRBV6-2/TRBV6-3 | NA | TGTGCCAGCACCACGGGTCCCGAGACCCAGTACTTC | CASTTGPETQYF
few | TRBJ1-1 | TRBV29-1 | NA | TGCAGCGTTTTCCCCTGGCAGGGCTCAGGGAACACTGAAGCTTTCTTT | CSVFPWQGSGNTEAFF
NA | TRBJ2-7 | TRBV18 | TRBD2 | TGTGCCAGCTCACCGCGGGAGTTACCCTACGAGCAGTACTTC | CASSPRELPYEQYF
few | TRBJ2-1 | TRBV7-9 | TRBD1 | TGTGCCAGCAGCTCCGACAGGGGGGATTACAATGAGCAGTTCTTC | CASSSDRGDYNEQFF
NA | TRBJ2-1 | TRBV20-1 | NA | TGCAGTGTCAGGGACTCCTTAGGGAATGAGCAGTTCTTC | CSVRDSLGNEQFF
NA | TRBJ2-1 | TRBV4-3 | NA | TGCGCCAGCAGCCAGGGGCTTGGCGGGGGCCCTTACAATGAGCAGTTCTTC | CASSQGLGGGPYNEQFF
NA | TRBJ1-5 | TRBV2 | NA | TGTGCCAGCAGCGTAAGGGGTAATCAGCCCCAGCATTTT | CASSVRGNQPQHF
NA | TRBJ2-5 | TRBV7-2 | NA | TGTGCCAGCAGCTTAGCCCAGGGGGACTATGAGACCCAGTACTTC | CASSLAQGDYETQYF
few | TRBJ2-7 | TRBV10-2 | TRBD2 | TGCGCCAGCAGTATAGCGGGACCCTCCTACGAGCAGTACTTC | CASSIAGPSYEQYF
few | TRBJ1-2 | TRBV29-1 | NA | TGCAGCGCCCTAGCTAACTATGGCTACACCTTC | CSALANYGYTF
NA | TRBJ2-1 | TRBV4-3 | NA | TGCGCCAGCGGATTAGGGGGAGGGTACCATGAGCAGTTCTTC | CASGLGGGYHEQFF
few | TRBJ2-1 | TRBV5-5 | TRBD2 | TGTGCCAGCAGCCTCCGGACTAGCGGGAGATTTTCAGGAGAGCAGTTCTTC | CASSLRTSGRFSGEQFF
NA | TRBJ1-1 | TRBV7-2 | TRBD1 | TGTGCCAGCAGCTTTGCAGGGGGAGGGTCGGACACTGAAGCTTTCTTT | CASSFAGGGSDTEAFF
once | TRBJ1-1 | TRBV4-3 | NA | TGCGACAGCAGCCAAGCTTACCAGGGGCTGACTATGAACACTGAAGCTTTCTTT | CDSSQAYQGLTMNTEAFF
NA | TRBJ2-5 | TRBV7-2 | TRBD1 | TGTGCCAGCAGCGCTATGGGACAGGCCGCGGAGACCCAGTACTTC | CASSAMGQAAETQYF
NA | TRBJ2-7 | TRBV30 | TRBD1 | TGTGCCTGGGACAGGGCCCCCCAGGGGGAGCAGTACTTC | CAWDRAPQGEQYF